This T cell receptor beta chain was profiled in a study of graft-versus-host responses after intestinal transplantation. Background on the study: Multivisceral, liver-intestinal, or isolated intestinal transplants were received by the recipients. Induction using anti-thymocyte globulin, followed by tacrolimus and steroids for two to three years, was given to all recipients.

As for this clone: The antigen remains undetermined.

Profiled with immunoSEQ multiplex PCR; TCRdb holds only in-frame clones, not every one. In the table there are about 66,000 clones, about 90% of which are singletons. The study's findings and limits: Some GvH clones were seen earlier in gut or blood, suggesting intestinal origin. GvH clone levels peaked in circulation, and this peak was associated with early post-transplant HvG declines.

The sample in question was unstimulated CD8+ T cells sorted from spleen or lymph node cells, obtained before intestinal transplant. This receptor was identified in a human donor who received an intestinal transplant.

The CDR3 nucleotides read TGTGCCACCAGCAGTAGCGGGGGGGCGGCGGATACGCAGTATTTT. As protein: CATSSSGGAADTQYF. This chain connects TRBV15 to TRBJ2-3; the match to TRBD2 covers 11 bases. J gave up 6 bases and V 3 bases, and 5 bases lay outside the gene matches. The CDR3 contains 15 residues. Germline values: CDR1 LNHNV, CDR2 YYDKDF (reference sequence).